What follows describes a single TCR beta chain. Antigen unknown. The data were taken from a study of T cell repertoires in cytomegalovirus infection. On the study more broadly: Public TCR beta signature analysis indicated the presence of both CMV infection and matching HLA type.

Study-level points and caveats: Identification of carriers of CMV plus the relevant HLA was achieved through cumulative public TCR beta family frequency. Ex vivo responses were dominated by HLA-C-restricted CMV-specific TCR beta clonotypes.

From the reads, TCRdb called clonotypes with MiXCR, one entry per CDR3 protein. This table holds almost 550,000 distinct CDR3 sequences, 16% found once. The length of the CDR3 is 13 residues. Germline V CDR1 and CDR2: KGHDR, SFDVKD. Unmatched junction bases numbered 2, after V lost 9 bases and J lost 4 bases. The receptor's source is a human donor in good health (CMV status not recorded). Some clones in this sample may be carry-over from other donors' samples. The chain employs TRBV24-1 and TRBJ2-2, with TRBD2 matching over 9 bases. What was sequenced was CD8+ T cells from PBMCs. CDR3 sequence reads: CATGTSITGELFF. In nucleotides, the CDR3 is TGTGCCACCGGGACTAGCATCACCGGGGAGCTGTTTTTT.